Each of the 10 T cell receptor beta chains below was sequenced from the same sample in a study of T cell repertoires in cytomegalovirus infection. TCRdb reanalysed the reads using MiXCR and keeps one entry per CDR3 protein. The sample has 200,000 to 300,000 distinct CDR3 sequences, approximately 9.1% seen once. Sequencing input: PBMCs. Source of these receptors: a human donor in good health (CMV status not recorded). Some clones in this sample may be carry-over from other donors' samples.

The chain combines TRBV7-2 with TRBJ1-5; D is unclear. The CDR3 runs 14 residues. Trimming took 1 base from V and 5 from J, leaving 9 bases between them. Germline V gene lookup returns CDR1 SGHTA and CDR2 FQGNSA. CDR3: CASSLGRNDQPQHF. The CDR3 region has the DNA TGTGCCAGCAGCTTAGGGCGGAATGATCAGCCCCAGCATTTT.

This clonotype was counted many times. The V and J genes are TRBV12-3 or TRBV12-4 and TRBJ1-5; the D is unclear. Trimming cost V 6 bases and J 4 bases, with 16 bases left between them. The CDR3 is 15 residues long. The CDR3 bases are TGTGCCAGCAGCCCGCGAGGGTCCCTGAATCAGCCCCAGCATTTT. Its protein product is CASSPRGSLNQPQHF.

This clonotype has a count of ten or more. The chain carries TRBV7-2 and TRBJ1-2; D gene unclear. V was trimmed by 2 bases and J by 6 bases, leaving 10 bases between them. Per germline, CDR1 SGHTA and CDR2 FQGNSA. CDR3 length equals 13 residues. The CDR3 region has the DNA TGTGCCAGCAGCTTAAACTTAGTGGATGGCTACACCTTC. Encoded protein: CASSLNLVDGYTF. The entire variable domain, with the rest obtained from reference TRBV7-2 and TRBJ1-2, is as follows: GAGVSQSPSNKVTEKGKDVELRCDPISGHTALYWYRQSLGQGLEFLIYFQGNSAPDKSGLPSDRFSAERTGGSVSTLTIQRTQQEDSAVYLCASSLNLVDGYTFGSGTRLTVV.

The J gene is TRBJ1-5, the V gene TRBV6-2 or TRBV6-3, with 8 bases aligning to TRBD1. V shed 5 bases, J shed 2 bases, and the junction held 17 bases outside the gene matches. The length of the CDR3 is 19 residues. Germline V gives CDR1 MNHEY, CDR2 SVGEGT. CDR3 bases: TGTGCCAGCAGTATGCTACGGGACAGGTTTCTGAGGGGCAATCAGCCCCAGCATTTT. Translation gives CASSMLRDRFLRGNQPQHF.

This clonotype was picked up many times. The chain links TRBV7-9 to TRBJ1-1; maybe TRBD1 (5 bases). Germline loops: CDR1 SEHNR, CDR2 FQNEAQ (reference sequence). The CDR3 loop spans 15 amino acids. Between the trimmed V and J ends, which lost 1 base and 0 bases, there was a span of 9 bases. CDR3 sequence: CASSLDYRMNTEAFF. The CDR3 nucleotides are TGTGCCAGCAGCTTAGATTACAGGATGAACACTGAAGCTTTCTTT.

This clonotype was seen many times. This chain uses TRBV7-2 with TRBJ1-4, with TRBD1 identical over 9 bases. The CDR3 totals 14 residues. J gave up 7 bases and V 5 bases, and 5 bases lay outside the gene matches. CDR1 is SGHTA and CDR2 is FQGNSA in the germline V gene. The CDR3 bases are TGTGCCAGCAGCCCACAGGGGGCGCCTGAAAAACTGTTTTTT. Encoded protein: CASSPQGAPEKLFF.

In its sample, this clonotype was seen many times. Possible read error: a much larger clone is one base away. CDR3 DNA sequence: TGTGCCAGCAGCGACACAGATACGCAGTATTTT. It encodes CASSDTDTQYF. J is TRBJ2-3 and V is TRBV7-2; D uncertain. Trimming removed 5 bases at V and 2 bases at J, with 2 bases between. Germline CDR1 SGHTA, CDR2 FQGNSA. CDR3 size: 11 residues.

This clonotype has at least ten counts. This sequence joins TRBV28 and TRBJ2-7, with D possibly being TRBD1 or TRBD2 (5 bases each). The germline gives CDR1 MDHEN, CDR2 SYDVKM. The CDR3 consists of 12 residues. The V end was cut by 8 bases, the J end by 5 bases, with 13 bases between. The DNA for the CDR3 is TGTGCCAGCCGACCAGGGACCAACGAGCAGTACTTC. Residues: CASRPGTNEQYF. The variable domain in full, completed from reference TRBV28 and TRBJ2-7, reads DVKVTQSSRYLVKRTGEKVFLECVQDMDHENMFWYRQDPGLGLRLIYFSYDVKMKEKGDIPEGYSVSREKKERFSLILESASTNQTSMYLCASRPGTNEQYFGPGTRLTVT.

The chain employs TRBV12-3 or TRBV12-4 and TRBJ2-1; D assignment may be TRBD1 or TRBD2 (6 bases each). The CDR3 extends over 13 amino acids. V gave up 6 bases and J gave up 6 bases, with 12 bases separating them. The CDR3 nucleotides are TGTGCCAGCAGCAAGGGGGGAGGCAATGAGCAGTTCTTC. The encoded protein is CASSKGGGNEQFF.

This clonotype was counted ten times or more. J is TRBJ1-5 and V is TRBV4-1; 7 nucleotides line up with TRBD1. V shed 0 bases, J shed 0 bases, and the junction held 5 bases outside the gene matches. The germline V gene has CDR1 MGHRA and CDR2 YSYEKL. The CDR3 sequence is 17 residues long. The CDR3 loop reads CASSQDQGGDSNQPQHF. As DNA, the CDR3 is TGCGCCAGCAGCCAAGATCAGGGGGGGGATAGCAATCAGCCCCAGCATTTT.